This T cell receptor beta chain was profiled in a study of molecular identifiers for immune sequencing clone quantification. From the PCR reads, TCRdb called clonotypes with MiXCR, one entry per CDR3 protein. The data contain 460,000 or so distinct CDR3 sequences, roughly 26% of them singletons. Naive CD8 T cells were sorted as CD8+CD4-CCR7+CD45RA+. About this clonotype: At one boundary the junction diverges from the germline segment, which might be a read error.

The CDR3 consists of 15 residues. The V gene's germline CDR1 is SGDLS and CDR2 YYNGEE. Sequenced sample: naive CD8+ T cells from blood, with Jurkat cell RNA spiked in. Subset specified: FACS-sorted CD8+CD4-CCR7+CD45RA+ naive T cells. The sequence derives from a human donor in good health. Some libraries in this study had Jurkat cell RNA spiked in. The chain links TRBV9 to TRBJ2-3, with 13 bases aligning to TRBD2. The CDR3 sequence: CASSPGLAGVDTQCF. The DNA of the CDR3 is TGCGCCAGCAGCCCCGGACTAGCGGGAGTAGATACGCAGTGTTTT.